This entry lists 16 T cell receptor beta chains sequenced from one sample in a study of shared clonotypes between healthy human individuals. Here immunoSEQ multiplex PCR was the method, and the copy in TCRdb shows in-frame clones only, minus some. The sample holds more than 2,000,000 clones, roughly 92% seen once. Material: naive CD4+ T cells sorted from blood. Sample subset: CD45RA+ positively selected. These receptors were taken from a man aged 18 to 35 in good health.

The CDR3 loop reads CASSGRGVSSTEAFF. The CDR3 DNA sequence: TGTGCCAGCAGCGGGCGGGGAGTTTCGTCCACTGAAGCTTTCTTT. The rearrangement joins TRBV21-1 to TRBJ1-1. TRBV21-1 is a listed pseudogene. The length of the CDR3 is 15 residues.

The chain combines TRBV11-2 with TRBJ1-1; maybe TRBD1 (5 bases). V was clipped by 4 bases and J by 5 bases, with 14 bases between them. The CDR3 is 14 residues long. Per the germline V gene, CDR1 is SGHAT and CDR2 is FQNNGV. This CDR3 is CASSSNQGITEAFF. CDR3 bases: TGTGCCAGCAGCTCCAACCAGGGAATAACTGAAGCTTTCTTT.

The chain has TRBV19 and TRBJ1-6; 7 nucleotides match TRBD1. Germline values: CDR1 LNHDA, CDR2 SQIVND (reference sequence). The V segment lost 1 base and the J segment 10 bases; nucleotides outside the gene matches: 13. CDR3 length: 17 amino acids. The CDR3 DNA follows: TGTGCCAGTAGTATAGGGGCACAGGGGAATCCCTACTCACCCCTCCACTTT. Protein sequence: CASSIGAQGNPYSPLHF.

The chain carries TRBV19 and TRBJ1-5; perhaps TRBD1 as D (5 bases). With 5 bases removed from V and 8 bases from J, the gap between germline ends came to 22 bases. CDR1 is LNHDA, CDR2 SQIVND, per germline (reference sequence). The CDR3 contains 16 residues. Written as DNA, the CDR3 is TGTGCCAGTAGTGTGGGACCGGTCGCTTCATTTAAGCCCCAGCATTTT. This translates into CASSVGPVASFKPQHF. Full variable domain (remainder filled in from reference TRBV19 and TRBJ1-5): DGGITQSPKYLFRKEGQNVTLSCEQNLNHDAMYWYRQDPGQGLRLIYYSQIVNDFQKGDIAEGYSVSREKKESFPLTVTSAQKNPTAFYLCASSVGPVASFKPQHFGDGTRLSIL.

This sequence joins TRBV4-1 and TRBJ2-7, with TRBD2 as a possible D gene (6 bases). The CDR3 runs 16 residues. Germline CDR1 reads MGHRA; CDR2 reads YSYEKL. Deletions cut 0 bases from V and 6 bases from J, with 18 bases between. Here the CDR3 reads CASSQEGLSTRREQYF. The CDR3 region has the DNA TGCGCCAGCAGCCAAGAGGGCCTTTCGACTAGGCGCGAGCAGTACTTC.

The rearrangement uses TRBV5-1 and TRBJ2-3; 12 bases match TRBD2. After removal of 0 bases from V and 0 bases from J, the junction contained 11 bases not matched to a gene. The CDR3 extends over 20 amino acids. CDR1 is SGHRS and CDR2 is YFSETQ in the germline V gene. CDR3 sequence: CASSLGTSGNLRGSTDTQYF. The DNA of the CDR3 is TGCGCCAGCAGCTTGGGGACTAGCGGGAACCTGAGGGGGAGCACAGATACGCAGTATTTT.

The CDR3 bases are TGTGCCATCAGTGCCCGGGGGGGTGTTTTGACTAGCGGGAGATCCTCCCTAGTCGAGCAGTACTTC. As protein: CAISARGGVLTSGRSSLVEQYF. The rearrangement links TRBV10-3 to TRBJ2-7; 12 nucleotides line up with TRBD2. The germline CDR1 and CDR2 sequences are ENHRY and SYGVKD. The CDR3 covers 22 residues. V lost 4 bases and J lost 6; bases outside the gene matches: 28.

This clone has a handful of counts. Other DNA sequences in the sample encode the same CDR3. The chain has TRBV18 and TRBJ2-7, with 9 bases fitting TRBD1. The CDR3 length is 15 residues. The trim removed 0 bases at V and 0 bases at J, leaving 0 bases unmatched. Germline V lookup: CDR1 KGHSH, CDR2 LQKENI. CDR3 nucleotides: TGTGCCAGCTCACCACCGGGACAGGGCTCCTACGAGCAGTACTTC. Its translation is CASSPPGQGSYEQYF.

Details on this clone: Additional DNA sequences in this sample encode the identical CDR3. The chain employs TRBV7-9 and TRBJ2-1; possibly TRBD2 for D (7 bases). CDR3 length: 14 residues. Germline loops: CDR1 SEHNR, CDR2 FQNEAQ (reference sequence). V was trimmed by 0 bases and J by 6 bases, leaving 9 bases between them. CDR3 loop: CASSLAGGRNEQFF. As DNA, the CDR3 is TGTGCCAGCAGCTTAGCGGGGGGGCGCAATGAGCAGTTCTTC.

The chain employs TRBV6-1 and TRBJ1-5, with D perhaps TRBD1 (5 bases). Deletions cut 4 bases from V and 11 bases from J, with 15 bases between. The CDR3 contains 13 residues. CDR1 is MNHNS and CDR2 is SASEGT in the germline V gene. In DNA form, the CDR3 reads TGTGCCAGCAGTGGGGGGAGGGGTGCTTCCCAGCATTTT. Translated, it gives CASSGGRGASQHF.

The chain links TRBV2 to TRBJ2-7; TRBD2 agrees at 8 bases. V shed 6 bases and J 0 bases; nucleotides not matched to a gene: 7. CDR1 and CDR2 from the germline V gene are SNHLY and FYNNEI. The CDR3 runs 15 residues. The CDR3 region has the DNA TGTGCCAGCAGGGCCACTAGCGGATCCTCCTACGAGCAGTACTTC. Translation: CASRATSGSSYEQYF.

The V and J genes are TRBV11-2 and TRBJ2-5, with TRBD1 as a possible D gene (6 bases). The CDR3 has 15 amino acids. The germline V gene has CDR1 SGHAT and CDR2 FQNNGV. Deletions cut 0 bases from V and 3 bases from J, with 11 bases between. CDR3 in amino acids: CASSLDRGPKETQYF. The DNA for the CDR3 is TGTGCCAGCAGCTTAGACAGGGGACCAAAAGAGACCCAGTACTTC.

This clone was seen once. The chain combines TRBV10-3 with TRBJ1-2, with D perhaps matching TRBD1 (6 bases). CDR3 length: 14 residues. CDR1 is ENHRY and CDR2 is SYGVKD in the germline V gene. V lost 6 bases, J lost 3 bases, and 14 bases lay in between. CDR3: CAISTRGVDYGYTF. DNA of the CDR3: TGTGCCATCAGCACCAGGGGTGTGGACTATGGCTACACCTTC.

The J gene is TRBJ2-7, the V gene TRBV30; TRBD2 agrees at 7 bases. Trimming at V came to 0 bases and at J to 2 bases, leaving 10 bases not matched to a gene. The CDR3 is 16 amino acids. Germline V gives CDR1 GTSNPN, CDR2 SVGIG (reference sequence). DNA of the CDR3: TGTGCCTGGAGTGTATTCTCTAGCGGAGGACCCTACGAGCAGTACTTC. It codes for CAWSVFSSGGPYEQYF.

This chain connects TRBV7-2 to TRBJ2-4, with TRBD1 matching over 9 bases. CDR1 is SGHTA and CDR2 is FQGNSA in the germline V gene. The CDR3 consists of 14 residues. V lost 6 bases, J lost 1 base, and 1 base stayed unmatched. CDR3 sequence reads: CASRGQGAKNIQYF. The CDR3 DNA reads TGTGCCAGCAGGGGACAGGGTGCCAAAAACATTCAGTACTTC. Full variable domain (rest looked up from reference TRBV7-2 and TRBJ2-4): GAGVSQSPSNKVTEKGKDVELRCDPISGHTALYWYRQSLGQGLEFLIYFQGNSAPDKSGLPSDRFSAERTGGSVSTLTIQRTQQEDSAVYLCASRGQGAKNIQYFGAGTRLSVL.

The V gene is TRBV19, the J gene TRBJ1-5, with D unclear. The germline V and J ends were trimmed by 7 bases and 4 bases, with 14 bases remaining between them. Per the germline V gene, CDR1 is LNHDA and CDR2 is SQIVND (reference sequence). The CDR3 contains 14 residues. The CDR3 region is CASKEGGSNQPQHF. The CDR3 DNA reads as TGTGCCAGTAAAGAGGGCGGGTCGAATCAGCCCCAGCATTTT.